One sample yielded the 11 T cell receptor beta chains listed below, sequenced in a study of T-cell memory formation after mild COVID-19. MiXCR was run by TCRdb on the 5' RACE reads, yielding one entry per CDR3 protein. Of roughly 300,000 distinct CDR3 sequences in the sample, under 8.5% are singletons; the top ten hold roughly 22%. The sample comprised PBMCs or a T cell subset sorted from them (not recorded which). The receptors stem from a man aged 18 to 29 who had mild COVID-19 (a few samples of this study predate the infection). Cell type and time point are not known.

This clonotype was counted many times. The chain is built from TRBV7-3 and TRBJ1-5; maybe TRBD1 (6 bases). V lost 4 bases, J lost 6 bases, and 10 bases lay in between. Germline values: CDR1 SGHTA, CDR2 FQGTGA. This CDR3 is 13 amino acids long. CDR3 in DNA: TGTGCCAGCAGCTCCCAACAGGGTCAGCCCCAGCATTTT. It encodes CASSSQQGQPQHF.

The CDR3 DNA is TGTGCCAGCAGCCGAATCGGGGGAGACACAGATACGCAGTATTTT. Encoded protein: CASSRIGGDTDTQYF. The chain links TRBV7-3 to TRBJ2-3; D might be TRBD2 (6 bases). The CDR3 length is 15 residues. Trimming stripped 5 bases from V and 2 bases from J, with 14 bases between. Per the germline V gene, CDR1 is SGHTA and CDR2 is FQGTGA.

The chain recombines TRBV12-3 or TRBV12-4 with TRBJ1-1; D unclear. The CDR3 runs to 13 residues. V was trimmed by 8 bases and J by 3 bases, leaving 13 bases between them. The DNA for the CDR3 is TGTGCCAGCCGCCCGATACTCGACACTGAAGCTTTCTTT. This encodes CASRPILDTEAFF.

This clonotype came up a few times. The CDR3 DNA reads as TGTGCCAGCAGCTCGAGGGGGGCGACAGGGTCTAACACCGGGGAGCTGTTTTTT. The encoded protein is CASSSRGATGSNTGELFF. The chain employs TRBV11-2 and TRBJ2-2, with D tentatively TRBD1 (7 bases). The CDR3 totals 18 residues. Germline V gene sequence: CDR1 SGHAT, CDR2 FQNNGV. V lost 4 bases and J lost 2, with 20 bases in between. Complete variable domain (other parts from reference TRBV11-2 and TRBJ2-2): EAGVAQSPRYKIIEKRQSVAFWCNPISGHATLYWYQQILGQGPKLLIQFQNNGVVDDSQLPKDRFSAERLKGVDSTLKIQPAKLEDSAVYLCASSSRGATGSNTGELFFGEGSRLTVL.

This clonotype was picked up many times. The chain links TRBV4-2 to TRBJ2-3; 11 bases map to TRBD1. V gave up 4 bases and J gave up 5 bases; unmatched junction bases: 11. CDR1 and CDR2 from the germline V gene are LGHNA and YNFKEQ. CDR3 length: 17 residues. This CDR3 reads CASSPIQDRGLKDTQYF. As DNA, the CDR3 is TGTGCCAGCAGCCCTATACAGGACAGGGGGCTGAAAGATACGCAGTATTTT.

The genes are TRBV4-3 and TRBJ1-2; TRBD1 is a possible D gene (6 bases). The CDR3 consists of 15 residues. With 1 base removed from V and 3 bases from J, the gap between germline ends came to 12 bases. Germline V gene sequence: CDR1 LGHNA, CDR2 YSLEER. The CDR3 DNA reads TGCGCCAGCAGCCAAGGGACAGTGGGATACTATGGCTACACCTTC. This encodes CASSQGTVGYYGYTF.

V and J are TRBV14 and TRBJ2-7; possible D gene TRBD2, 6 bases. Germline assignment: CDR1 SGHDN and CDR2 FVKESK. Trimming pared 1 base from V and 10 bases from J, leaving 11 bases between. This CDR3 spans 12 amino acids. CDR3 nucleotide sequence: TGTGCCAGCAGCCAAGGAGGGACTGCACAGTACGTC. It codes for CASSQGGTAQYV.

The genes are TRBV7-2 and TRBJ1-2; the D is unclear. The germline V and J ends were trimmed by 4 bases and 6 bases, with 12 bases remaining between them. Per germline, CDR1 SGHTA and CDR2 FQGNSA. The CDR3 spans 13 residues. CDR3: CASSYGLGDGYTF. In nucleotides, the CDR3 is TGTGCCAGCAGCTATGGCCTAGGAGATGGCTACACCTTC.

Many counts were recorded for this clonotype. The chain joins TRBV5-1 to TRBJ2-7; 12 bases are shared with TRBD1. Unmatched junction bases numbered 10, after V lost 4 bases and J lost 5 bases. There are 16 residues in the CDR3. In germline, CDR1 is SGHRS, CDR2 YFSETQ. The CDR3 sequence is CASSPIIGTGGDEQYF. DNA for the CDR3: TGCGCCAGCAGCCCTATCATTGGGACAGGGGGCGACGAGCAGTACTTC.

V and J are TRBV7-8 and TRBJ2-7; the match to TRBD1 covers 8 bases. Germline values: CDR1 SGHVS, CDR2 FQNEAQ. The CDR3 sequence is 14 residues long. V lost 5 bases and J lost 4; bases outside the gene matches: 7. The CDR3 spells CASSGYRGWYEQYF. For the CDR3, the DNA is TGTGCCAGCAGCGGCTACAGGGGGTGGTACGAGCAGTACTTC.

This clonotype was observed at least ten times. The genes are TRBV7-2 and TRBJ2-5, with D perhaps TRBD1 or TRBD2 (7 bases each). CDR3 length: 14 amino acids. The germline gives CDR1 SGHTA, CDR2 FQGNSA. V lost 6 bases and J 5 bases, leaving 16 bases between the germline ends. CDR3 sequence (DNA): TGTGCCAGCAGTCGCCCAGGGGGGGCGGAGACCCAGTACTTC. This codes for CASSRPGGAETQYF.